Shown below are 10 T cell receptor beta chains from a single sample sequenced in a study of T cells in narcolepsy. Clones were sequenced by immunoSEQ multiplex PCR, and TCRdb holds only the in-frame ones, with some missing. The sample carries about 27,000 clones, approximately 80% recorded once. Input material: CD45RA- memory CD4+ T cells from PBMCs. The source is a human donor with narcolepsy.

This clone has a handful of counts. The rearrangement joins TRBV18 to TRBJ1-3; no definite D call. V gave up 3 bases and J gave up 0 bases, with 6 bases separating them. There are 14 residues in the CDR3. Germline V lookup: CDR1 KGHSH, CDR2 LQKENI. CDR3 in amino acids: CASSPYGSGNTIYF. The CDR3 DNA reads TGTGCCAGCTCACCGTACGGCTCTGGAAACACCATATATTTT.

The CDR3, as DNA: TGTGCCAGCAGCTTAGACTCGGGGGCGAACGAGCAGTACTTC. This sequence encodes CASSLDSGANEQYF. The rearrangement uses TRBV7-7 and TRBJ2-7; D tentatively reads TRBD1 or TRBD2 (6 bases each). In germline, CDR1 is SSHAT, CDR2 FNYEAQ (reference sequence). The germline V and J ends were trimmed by 1 base and 5 bases, with 12 bases remaining between them. The CDR3 covers 14 residues.

The chain has TRBV11-2 and TRBJ1-6, with D uncertain. The CDR3 covers 14 residues. Germline V gives CDR1 SGHAT, CDR2 FQNNGV. V shed 0 bases and J shed 6 bases, with 6 bases lying between them. The CDR3 nucleotides are TGTGCCAGCAGCTTAGATCGGGGTAATTCACCCCTCCACTTT. It specifies CASSLDRGNSPLHF. The full variable domain, its missing parts supplied by reference TRBV11-2 and TRBJ1-6, is EAGVAQSPRYKIIEKRQSVAFWCNPISGHATLYWYQQILGQGPKLLIQFQNNGVVDDSQLPKDRFSAERLKGVDSTLKIQPAKLEDSAVYLCASSLDRGNSPLHFGNGTRLTVT.

This chain links TRBV5-1 with TRBJ2-2; weak D call: TRBD1 (6 bases). CDR1 and CDR2 (germline): SGHRS, YFSETQ. This CDR3 comprises 16 residues. Between the trimmed V and J ends, which lost 4 bases and 4 bases, there was a span of 17 bases. Here the CDR3 reads CASSPITGTPTGELFF. The CDR3, as DNA: TGCGCCAGCAGCCCGATAACCGGGACACCCACCGGGGAGCTGTTTTTT.

The chain links TRBV7-2 to TRBJ2-7, with 7 bases matching TRBD2. Per germline, CDR1 SGHTA and CDR2 FQGNSA. This CDR3 is built from 15 residues. V was clipped by 5 bases and J by 0 bases; unmatched bases: 7. CDR3 in DNA: TGTGCCAGCAGCGAGGGACTACTCCCCTCCTACGAGCAGTACTTC. This encodes CASSEGLLPSYEQYF. Full variable domain (missing parts from reference TRBV7-2 and TRBJ2-7): GAGVSQSPSNKVTEKGKDVELRCDPISGHTALYWYRQSLGQGLEFLIYFQGNSAPDKSGLPSDRFSAERTGGSVSTLTIQRTQQEDSAVYLCASSEGLLPSYEQYFGPGTRLTVT.

The DNA for the CDR3 is TGTGCCTGGAGTGTACAGGGGGCGATCCACGAGCAGTACTTC. Its translation: CAWSVQGAIHEQYF. The chain has TRBV30 and TRBJ2-7; TRBD1 matches 9 bases. This CDR3 contains 14 residues. V was pared by 0 bases and J by 5 bases, with 5 bases of the junction left unmatched. Germline CDR1 and CDR2: GTSNPN and SVGIG (reference sequence).

This chain connects TRBV29-1 to TRBJ1-2; D unclear. This CDR3 spans 13 amino acids. V lost 2 bases and J 4 bases, leaving 11 bases between the germline ends. Germline CDR1 and CDR2: SQVTM and ANQGSEA. The CDR3 region is CSVESVKVYGYTF. The CDR3 DNA reads TGCAGCGTTGAAAGCGTGAAGGTCTATGGCTACACCTTC.

The rearrangement links TRBV5-1 to TRBJ2-7, with no clear D. V lost 4 bases and J 2 bases, leaving 4 bases between the germline ends. The germline V gene has CDR1 SGHRS and CDR2 YFSETQ. This CDR3 has 11 residues. In nucleotides, the CDR3 is TGCGCCAGCAGCGCTACCTACGAGCAGTACTTC. Protein: CASSATYEQYF.

The chain has TRBV30 and TRBJ1-4; D is unclear. Germline V gene data show CDR1 as GTSNPN and CDR2 as SVGIG (reference sequence). CDR3 length: 13 residues. Deletions cut 1 base from V and 6 bases from J, with 9 bases between. The CDR3 region has the DNA TGTGCCTGGAGTGGAGGGTTAGATGAAAAACTGTTTTTT. Translating gives CAWSGGLDEKLFF.

The chain employs TRBV6-4 and TRBJ2-2, with 12 bases aligning to TRBD1. The CDR3 loop spans 16 amino acids. Germline V gene data show CDR1 as MRHNA and CDR2 as SNTAGT. With 6 bases clipped from V and 5 bases from J, the junction kept 7 bases outside the gene matches. The CDR3 region is CASSRDRGRGTGELFF. The CDR3 DNA sequence: TGTGCCAGCAGCCGGGACAGGGGGCGCGGGACCGGGGAGCTGTTTTTT.